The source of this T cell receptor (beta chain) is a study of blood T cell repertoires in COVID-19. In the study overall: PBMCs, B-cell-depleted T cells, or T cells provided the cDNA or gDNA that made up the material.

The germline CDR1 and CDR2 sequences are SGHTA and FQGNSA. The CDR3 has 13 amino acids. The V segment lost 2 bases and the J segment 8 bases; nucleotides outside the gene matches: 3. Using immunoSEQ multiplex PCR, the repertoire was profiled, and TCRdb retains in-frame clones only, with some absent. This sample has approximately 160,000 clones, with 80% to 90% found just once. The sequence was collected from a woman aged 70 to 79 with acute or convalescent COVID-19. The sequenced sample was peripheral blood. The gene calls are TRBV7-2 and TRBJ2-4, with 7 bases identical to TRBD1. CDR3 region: CASSLKGADIQYF. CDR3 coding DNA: TGTGCCAGCAGCTTAAAGGGGGCAGACATTCAGTACTTC.